Below, 18 T cell receptor beta chains from the same sample are listed, as sequenced in a study of cytomegalovirus exposure and HLA in healthy donors. Both 60 Vbeta primers and 13 Jbeta primers went into the PCR. Produced via immunoSEQ multiplex PCR; TCRdb's table is partial and in-frame only. The table records about 200,000 clones, 65% to 85% of them present only once. Source material: PBMCs. All receptors come from a man in his fifties in good health and CMV-seronegative.

The gene calls are TRBV29-1 and TRBJ1-2, with 7 bases aligning to TRBD1. The trim removed 3 bases at V and 8 bases at J, leaving 6 bases unmatched. Germline CDR1 SQVTM, CDR2 ANQGSEA. CDR3 length equals 12 residues. CDR3 amino acids: CSVEKHRGGYTF. The CDR3 nucleotides are TGCAGCGTTGAGAAACACAGGGGCGGCTACACCTTC. The full variable domain, its missing parts supplied by reference TRBV29-1 and TRBJ1-2, is SAVISQKPSRDICQRGTSLTIQCQVDSQVTMMFWYRQQPGQSLTLIATANQGSEATYESGFVIDKFPISRPNLTFSTLTVSNMSPEDSSIYLCSVEKHRGGYTFGSGTRLTVV.

The chain couples TRBV7-9 to TRBJ1-1; the D is unclear. V was trimmed by 5 bases and J by 6 bases, leaving 13 bases between them. The CDR3 runs 13 residues. The germline V gene has CDR1 SEHNR and CDR2 FQNEAQ (reference sequence). The CDR3, as DNA: TGTGCCAGCAGCCGCAGTCTCGACTCTGAAGCTTTCTTT. It encodes CASSRSLDSEAFF. Full variable domain (remainder filled in from reference TRBV7-9 and TRBJ1-1): DTGVSQNPRHKITKRGQNVTFRCDPISEHNRLYWYRQTLGQGPEFLTYFQNEAQLEKSRLLSDRFSAERPKGSFSTLEIQRTEQGDSAMYLCASSRSLDSEAFFGQGTRLTVV.

CDR3 sequence (DNA): TGTGCCAGTCGTCCACAGTTGCCTAACTATGGCTACACCTTC. Translating gives CASRPQLPNYGYTF. V and J are TRBV19 and TRBJ1-2, with D hard to call. Germline lookup yields CDR1 LNHDA and CDR2 SQIVND (reference sequence). The CDR3 length is 14 residues. V was pared by 8 bases and J by 0 bases, with 13 bases between.

The rearrangement joins TRBV28 to TRBJ2-7; maybe TRBD2 (7 bases). The CDR3 is 16 residues long. CDR1 and CDR2 from the germline V gene are MDHEN and SYDVKM. With 10 bases removed from V and 0 bases from J, the gap between germline ends came to 22 bases. The CDR3 DNA follows: TGTGCCACCGACGCCGGGGGGCGCTCGGGCTCCTACGAGCAGTACTTC. Translating gives CATDAGGRSGSYEQYF. The whole variable domain, remainder taken from reference TRBV28 and TRBJ2-7, is DVKVTQSSRYLVKRTGEKVFLECVQDMDHENMFWYRQDPGLGLRLIYFSYDVKMKEKGDIPEGYSVSREKKERFSLILESASTNQTSMYLCATDAGGRSGSYEQYFGPGTRLTVT.

V usage is TRBV11-3 and J usage is TRBJ2-2; D perhaps matches TRBD1 (5 bases). Trimming left V 2 bases short and J 8 bases short, with 9 bases between. The germline V gene encodes CDR1 SGHNT and CDR2 YENEEA. This CDR3 has 13 residues. Here the CDR3 DNA reads TGTGCCAGCAGCTTACAGGGTGCGGGGGAGCTGTTTTTT. It encodes CASSLQGAGELFF.

This clone was seen a few times. This chain joins TRBV7-3 and TRBJ1-5, with a possible D match to TRBD1 (5 bases). V was cut by 3 bases and J by 3 bases, with 6 bases left in between. This CDR3 contains 13 residues. Germline V gene data show CDR1 as SGHTA and CDR2 as FQGTGA. Here the CDR3 DNA reads TGTGCCAGCAGCTTCAGGGACAATCAGCCCCAGCATTTT. Translation: CASSFRDNQPQHF.

This sequence joins TRBV28 and TRBJ2-5, with D perhaps TRBD2 (5 bases). CDR1 is MDHEN and CDR2 is SYDVKM in the germline V gene. V lost 1 base and J 5 bases, leaving 5 bases between the germline ends. The CDR3 is 12 residues long. CDR3: CASSLSGETQYF. The CDR3 coding sequence is TGTGCCAGCAGTTTATCGGGGGAGACCCAGTACTTC. The full variable domain, its missing parts supplied by reference TRBV28 and TRBJ2-5, is DVKVTQSSRYLVKRTGEKVFLECVQDMDHENMFWYRQDPGLGLRLIYFSYDVKMKEKGDIPEGYSVSREKKERFSLILESASTNQTSMYLCASSLSGETQYFGPGTRLLVL.

The chain carries TRBV19 and TRBJ1-2; D might be TRBD1 (6 bases). Germline values: CDR1 LNHDA, CDR2 SQIVND (reference sequence). The V end lost 7 bases, the J end lost 2 bases, and 11 bases lay between the germline ends. This CDR3 is built from 13 residues. CDR3 amino acids: CASNDRLNYGYTF. Here the CDR3 DNA reads TGTGCCAGTAATGACAGGCTGAACTATGGCTACACCTTC.

In nucleotides, the CDR3 is TGTGCCAGCAGCTTAAGGTTCAGGGGTGCGAATGAGCAGTTCTTC. Amino acids: CASSLRFRGANEQFF. V gene TRBV7-3 combines with J gene TRBJ2-1; a weak D match, TRBD1 (6 bases). The CDR3 has 15 residues. Trimming removed 1 base from V and 7 bases from J, with 14 bases in between. Per germline, CDR1 SGHTA and CDR2 FQGTGA.

The chain carries TRBV28 and TRBJ1-5; 8 bases align to TRBD1. V lost 3 bases, J lost 3 bases, and 7 bases stayed unmatched. CDR1 is MDHEN and CDR2 is SYDVKM in the germline V gene. The CDR3 runs 16 residues. The CDR3 here is CASSFMQGAFNQPQHF. The CDR3 DNA follows: TGTGCCAGCAGTTTTATGCAGGGGGCCTTCAATCAGCCCCAGCATTTT. The full variable domain, rest sourced from reference TRBV28 and TRBJ1-5, is DVKVTQSSRYLVKRTGEKVFLECVQDMDHENMFWYRQDPGLGLRLIYFSYDVKMKEKGDIPEGYSVSREKKERFSLILESASTNQTSMYLCASSFMQGAFNQPQHFGDGTRLSIL.

The V gene is TRBV27, the J gene TRBJ2-7, with D perhaps matching TRBD2 (6 bases). Germline V gives CDR1 MNHEY, CDR2 SMNVEV (reference sequence). With 6 bases removed from V and 3 bases from J, the gap between germline ends came to 18 bases. The CDR3 sequence is 15 residues long. The CDR3 sequence is CASSPSGSGYYEQYF. The CDR3 region has the DNA TGTGCCAGCAGCCCTTCCGGGAGCGGTTACTACGAGCAGTACTTC.

The chain is built from TRBV29-1 and TRBJ2-5; TRBD1 matches 9 bases. Germline lookup yields CDR1 SQVTM and CDR2 ANQGSEA. V lost 7 bases and J lost 7; bases outside the gene matches: 7. CDR3 length equals 12 residues. CDR3 coding DNA: TGCAGCGAAGGACAGGGGCGAGGGACCCAGTACTTC. Translated: CSEGQGRGTQYF.

The chain uses TRBV27 and TRBJ2-3, with D tentatively TRBD2 (6 bases). V lost 3 bases, J lost 4 bases, and 8 bases lay in between. The CDR3 totals 13 residues. CDR1 and CDR2 (germline): MNHEY, SMNVEV (reference sequence). The chain's CDR3 is CASSFGSADTQYF. The CDR3 DNA follows: TGTGCCAGCAGTTTCGGGAGCGCAGATACGCAGTATTTT.

The rearrangement links TRBV29-1 to TRBJ2-2, with TRBD1 matching 7 bases. Germline V CDR1 and CDR2: SQVTM, ANQGSEA. The CDR3 totals 15 residues. Trimming removed 7 bases from V and 3 bases from J; junction bases left unmatched: 11. CDR3 sequence: CSARRATGYTGELFF. In DNA, the CDR3 is TGCAGCGCCCGTCGAGCGACAGGGTACACCGGGGAGCTGTTTTTT.

The rearrangement links TRBV5-4 to TRBJ2-7, with 8 nucleotides matching TRBD2. The CDR3 covers 14 residues. Trimming cost V 4 bases and J 2 bases; bases outside gene matches: 5. CDR1 is SGHNT, CDR2 YYREEE, per germline (reference sequence). CDR3 amino acids: CASSPRGGTYEQYF. In DNA form, the CDR3 reads TGTGCCAGCAGCCCCCGGGGGGGAACCTACGAGCAGTACTTC.

The chain employs TRBV4-2 and TRBJ2-3; TRBD2 aligns across 10 bases. The CDR3 totals 16 residues. V lost 6 bases, J lost 4 bases, and 10 bases stayed unmatched. Germline CDR1 is LGHNA and CDR2 is YNFKEQ. The CDR3: CASSRKSGRAPDTQYF. CDR3 sequence (DNA): TGTGCCAGCAGTCGAAAAAGCGGGAGGGCCCCAGATACGCAGTATTTT.

The chain has TRBV7-9 and TRBJ2-7; D is perhaps TRBD2 (6 bases). Trimming removed 1 base at V and 6 bases at J, with 13 bases between. CDR1 SEHNR and CDR2 FQNEAQ come from the germline V gene (reference sequence). The CDR3 is 14 amino acids. The CDR3 region is CASSLEGTLREQYF. In DNA, the CDR3 is TGTGCCAGCAGCTTAGAGGGGACTCTCCGCGAGCAGTACTTC.

This clone appeared a single time. The rearrangement links TRBV29-1 to TRBJ2-7, with 9 bases lining up with TRBD1. The germline CDR1 and CDR2 sequences are SQVTM and ANQGSEA. The V and J ends lost 7 bases and 6 bases, in that order; junction bases with no gene match: 13. The CDR3 runs to 14 residues. This CDR3 is CSAKPGQGFGEQYF. The CDR3, as DNA: TGCAGCGCAAAGCCGGGACAGGGATTTGGCGAGCAGTACTTC.